This is a list of T cell receptor beta chains from one sample in a study of CD8 T cells in ankylosing spondylitis. In TCRdb, the 5' RACE reads were re-called with MiXCR into one record per CDR3 protein. The repertoire holds about 320,000 distinct CDR3 sequences, with roughly 12% as singletons. The source material was blood, either unsorted or a sorted T cell fraction (not recorded which). These TCRs come from a female donor with ankylosing spondylitis or in good health (not recorded which). CDR3s include the opening cysteine and the closing phenylalanine or tryptophan. The D gene is left open where the match is weak. Not all rows give a size; the values are once, few, many and, for expanded clones, a class.

many TRBJ2-5 . TRBV5-1 TGCGCCAGCAGCTTGGTGGGTCAGCTCCAAGAGACCCAGTACTTC CASSLVGQLQETQYF
many TRBJ1-1 TRBD1 TRBV5-1 TGCGCCAGCAGCCTTCCGGGACAGGGTGTAACTGAAGCTTTCTTT CASSLPGQGVTEAFF
. TRBJ2-3 TRBD2 TRBV7-2 TGTGCCAGCAGCTTTAGGACTAGCGGGACGGGAGATACGCAGTATTTT CASSFRTSGTGDTQYF
many TRBJ2-3 TRBD1 TRBV9 TGTGCCAGCAGCGTAGCCGGGACAGGGTTACATACGCAGTATTTT CASSVAGTGLHTQYF
many TRBJ2-5 . TRBV5-1 TGCGCCAGCAGCTTGGTAGCAGGGAGAGAGACCCAGTACTTC CASSLVAGRETQYF
many TRBJ2-1 TRBD1 TRBV27 TGTGCCAGCAGTTCCGGGACAGCGGCCTACAATGAGCAGTTCTTC CASSSGTAAYNEQFF
. TRBJ2-2 . TRBV11-2 TGTGCCAGCAGCGCAAGGCTAACCCGGACGAGATCGAACACCGGGGAGCTGTTTTTT CASSARLTRTRSNTGELFF
few TRBJ1-2 . TRBV12-3/TRBV12-4 TGTGCCAGCAGTCCCCCGCTGAGAACGTCTGGCTACACCTTC CASSPPLRTSGYTF
many TRBJ2-1 . TRBV7-2 TGTGCCAGCAGCTTGTCGTTGGTCGAGAATGAGCAGTTCTTC CASSLSLVENEQFF
many TRBJ2-7 TRBD2 TRBV28 TGTGCCAGCAGTTTCTCGACTAGCGGGACCTACGAGCAGTACTTC CASSFSTSGTYEQYF
. TRBJ2-2 TRBD1 TRBV2 TGTGCCAGCACAGGGGGAACCAGGGCGGCCGGGGAGCTGTTTTTT CASTGGTRAAGELFF
many TRBJ2-7 . TRBV3-1 TGTGCCAGCAGTGAGGGGTACGAGCAGTACTTC CASSEGYEQYF
many TRBJ1-4 . TRBV28 TGTGCCAGCCGGGGGATCGGGCTTAATGAAAAACTGTTTTTT CASRGIGLNEKLFF
. TRBJ1-3 . TRBV30 TGTGCCTGGAGTGTATCGCATGGAAACACCATATATTTT CAWSVSHGNTIYF
. TRBJ1-1 . TRBV5-4 TGTGCCAGCAGCTTGGGGCAGTTTGGCACTGAAGCTTTCTTT CASSLGQFGTEAFF
many TRBJ2-3 . TRBV10-1 TGCGCCAGCAGTTCCACTGCAGATACGCAGTATTTT CASSSTADTQYF
many TRBJ2-1 TRBD2 TRBV28 TGTGCCAGCAGTTTTGGCGGGAGCATGAGAAATGAGCAGTTCTTC CASSFGGSMRNEQFF
many TRBJ2-3 TRBD1 TRBV6-5 TGTGCCAGCAGTTCCCCGGGACAGCGGACAGATACGCAGTATTTT CASSSPGQRTDTQYF
many TRBJ1-1 . TRBV25-1 TGTGCCAGCACCCCTCCGGGACAAAAGAACACTGAAGCTTTCTTT CASTPPGQKNTEAFF
. TRBJ2-5 TRBD1 TRBV20-1 TGCAGTGCAGGGGACAGGGCCCTTTACCAAGAGACCCAGTACTTC CSAGDRALYQETQYF
few TRBJ2-2 . TRBV28 TGTGCCAGCACCAACTTCCGGCCCAACACCGGGGAGCTGTTTTTT CASTNFRPNTGELFF
few TRBJ1-3 . TRBV7-2 TGTGCCAGCAGCCGAACAGGGCACTCTGGAAACACCATATATTTT CASSRTGHSGNTIYF
many TRBJ2-3 . TRBV10-1 TGCGCCAGCAGTGAGGGAGGAGATACGCAGTATTTT CASSEGGDTQYF
many TRBJ1-5 . TRBV11-2 TGTGCCAGCAGCTTAGGATACAATCAGCCCCAGCATTTT CASSLGYNQPQHF
. TRBJ1-1 . TRBV24-1 TGTGCCACCAGGCACACTCAGGGGTCTGAAGCTTTCTTT CATRHTQGSEAFF
many TRBJ2-1 TRBD2 TRBV20-1 TGCAGTGCTAGTACTAGCGGGGTCCCCTACAATGAGCAGTTCTTC CSASTSGVPYNEQFF
many TRBJ2-1 TRBD1 TRBV6-5 TGTGCCAGCAGTTACTCCGGGACAGGGTACACTGAGCAGTTCTTC CASSYSGTGYTEQFF
many TRBJ2-1 . TRBV12-3/TRBV12-4 TGTGCCAGCATGACCCGAAATGAGCAGTTCTTC CASMTRNEQFF
few TRBJ1-3 . TRBV20-1 TGCAGTGCTCAGGTCGTCTTCTCTGGAAACACCATATATTTT CSAQVVFSGNTIYF
. TRBJ1-5 . TRBV20-1 TGCAGTGCTAGTTCTGGTTCTAGCAATCAGCCCCAGCATTTT CSASSGSSNQPQHF
few TRBJ1-2 . TRBV7-9 TGTGCCAGCAGCCCACAACAGGGTTACTATGGCTACACCTTC CASSPQQGYYGYTF
many TRBJ2-6 . TRBV10-3 TGTGCCATCAGTGAGAAGGGCCAGGGGCTTGTTGGGGCCAACGTCCTGACTTTC CAISEKGQGLVGANVLTF
many TRBJ2-2 . TRBV11-1 TGTGCCAGCAGCTTTGTTACCGGGGAGCTGTTTTTT CASSFVTGELFF
many TRBJ2-7 . TRBV5-1 TGCGCCAGCAGCTTAGCCACGGATTACGAGCAGTACTTC CASSLATDYEQYF
many TRBJ2-3 TRBD1 TRBV6-1 TGTGCCAGCAGGCAGCCTAGACAGGGGGCGACAGATACGCAGTATTTT CASRQPRQGATDTQYF
. TRBJ2-1 TRBD2 TRBV7-2 TGTGCCAGCAGCGGGACTAGTCCGTCCTACAATGAGCAGTTCTTC CASSGTSPSYNEQFF
few TRBJ2-7 TRBD2 TRBV7-9 TGTGCCAGCAGTCAAGCTAGCGGCTACGAGCAGTACTTC CASSQASGYEQYF
many TRBJ1-5 . TRBV24-1 TGTGCCACCAGTAACGGCAATCAGCCCCAGCATTTT CATSNGNQPQHF
few TRBJ1-6 . TRBV15 TGTGCCACCAGCAGAGAAAAGGGCGCAATAAATATTTCACCCCTCCACTTT CATSREKGAINISPLHF
. TRBJ2-1 . TRBV6-2/TRBV6-3 TGTGCCAGCAGTCCGGACCCCCGTGAGCAGTTCTTC CASSPDPREQFF
many TRBJ1-3 . TRBV12-3/TRBV12-4 TGTGCCAGCAGTTTAAAGGTTGGACAGTTCGGAAACACCATATATTTT CASSLKVGQFGNTIYF
many TRBJ1-6 . TRBV11-2 TGTGCCAGCAGCTTCGTCGGGACCCGCTATAATTCACCCCTCCACTTT CASSFVGTRYNSPLHF
many TRBJ2-5 TRBD2 TRBV29-1 TGCAGCGTTGTTCGGGAACTAGCGATTGAGACCCAGTACTTC CSVVRELAIETQYF
many TRBJ2-7 TRBD2 TRBV7-2 TGTGCCAGCAGCTTCACCGGGACTAGCGGAGCCTGGGAGCAGTACTTC CASSFTGTSGAWEQYF
many TRBJ2-1 . TRBV7-2 TGTGCCAGCAGCTCAGATTCCCGGGGGTACAATGAGCAGTTCTTC CASSSDSRGYNEQFF
many TRBJ2-2 . TRBV5-1 TGCGCCAGCAGCCCCCTGGCCGGGGAGCTGTTTTTT CASSPLAGELFF
many TRBJ2-1 . TRBV20-1 TGCAGAGAGACCTACGGGAATGAGCAGTTCTTC CRETYGNEQFF
once TRBJ1-3 . TRBV11-2 TGTGCCAGCAGCTTAGGTGGGGTATACTCTGGAAACACCATATATTTT CASSLGGVYSGNTIYF
once TRBJ1-2 . TRBV4-3 TGCGCCAGCAGCCACGAACGCAGGGGCTCTGGCTACACCTTC CASSHERRGSGYTF
many TRBJ1-6 TRBD1 TRBV9 TGTGCCAGCAGGCGGGGACAGCTTAATTCACCCCTCCACTTT CASRRGQLNSPLHF
few TRBJ2-7 . TRBV5-1 TGCGCCAGCAGCTTGGCGGCCAGTTCGGACGAGCAGTACTTC CASSLAASSDEQYF
many TRBJ1-1 . TRBV6-5 TGTGCCAGCAGTTCACCGGGTGGGGCGCAACCCGAAGCTTTCTTT CASSSPGGAQPEAFF
few TRBJ2-3 TRBD2 TRBV5-6 TGTGCCAGCGCTGGGCCTAGCGGGGGGCCTAGCACAGATACGCAGTATTTT CASAGPSGGPSTDTQYF
many TRBJ2-3 TRBD2 TRBV27 TGTGCCAGCAGTTTATCGAGACTAGCGGGGTCTACAGATACGCAGTATTTT CASSLSRLAGSTDTQYF
many TRBJ1-2 . TRBV5-1 TGCGCCAGCAGCCCCGTAGACGGAAACCATAACTATGGCTACACCTTC CASSPVDGNHNYGYTF